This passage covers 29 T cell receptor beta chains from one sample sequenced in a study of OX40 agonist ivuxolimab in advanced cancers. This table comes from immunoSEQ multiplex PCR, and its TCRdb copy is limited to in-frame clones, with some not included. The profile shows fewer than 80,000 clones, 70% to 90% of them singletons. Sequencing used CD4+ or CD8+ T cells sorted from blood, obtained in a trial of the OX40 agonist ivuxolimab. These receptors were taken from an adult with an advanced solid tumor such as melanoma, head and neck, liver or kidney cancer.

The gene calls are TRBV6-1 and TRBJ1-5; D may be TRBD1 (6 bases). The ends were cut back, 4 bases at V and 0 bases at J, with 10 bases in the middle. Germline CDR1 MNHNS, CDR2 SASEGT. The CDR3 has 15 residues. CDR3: CASSARGLSNQPQHF. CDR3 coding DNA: TGTGCCAGCAGTGCCAGGGGTCTTAGCAATCAGCCCCAGCATTTT.

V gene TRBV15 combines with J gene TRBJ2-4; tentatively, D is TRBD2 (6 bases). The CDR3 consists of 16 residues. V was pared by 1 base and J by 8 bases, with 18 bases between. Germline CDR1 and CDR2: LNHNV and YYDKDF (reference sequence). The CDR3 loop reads CATSRGIVGGADIQYF. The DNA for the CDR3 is TGTGCCACCAGCAGAGGCATCGTTGGAGGGGCGGACATTCAGTACTTC. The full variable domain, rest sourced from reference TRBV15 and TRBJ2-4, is DAMVIQNPRYQVTQFGKPVTLSCSQTLNHNVMYWYQQKSSQAPKLLFHYYDKDFNNEADTPDNFQSRRPNTSFCFLDIRSPGLGDTAMYLCATSRGIVGGADIQYFGAGTRLSVL.

The CDR3 region is CATKRVSNQPQHF. The CDR3 region has the DNA TGTGCCACCAAGAGGGTCAGCAATCAGCCCCAGCATTTT. V usage is TRBV6-6 and J usage is TRBJ1-5, with D hard to call. Between the trimmed V and J ends, which lost 10 bases and 1 base, there was a span of 11 bases. The CDR3 sequence is 13 residues long. Germline V gene sequence: CDR1 MNHNY, CDR2 SVGAGI (reference sequence).

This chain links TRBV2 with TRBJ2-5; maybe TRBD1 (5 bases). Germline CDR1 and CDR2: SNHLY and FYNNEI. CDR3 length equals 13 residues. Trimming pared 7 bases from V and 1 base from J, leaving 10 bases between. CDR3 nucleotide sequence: TGTGCCAGCATTTGGGGCCTCCAAGAGACCCAGTACTTC. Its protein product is CASIWGLQETQYF.

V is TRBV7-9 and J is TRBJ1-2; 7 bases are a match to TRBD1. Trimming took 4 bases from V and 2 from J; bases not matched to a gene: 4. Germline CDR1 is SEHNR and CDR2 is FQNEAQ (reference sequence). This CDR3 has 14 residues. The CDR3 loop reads CASSSGQSNYGYTF. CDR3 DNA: TGTGCCAGCAGCTCGGGACAGTCCAACTATGGCTACACCTTC.

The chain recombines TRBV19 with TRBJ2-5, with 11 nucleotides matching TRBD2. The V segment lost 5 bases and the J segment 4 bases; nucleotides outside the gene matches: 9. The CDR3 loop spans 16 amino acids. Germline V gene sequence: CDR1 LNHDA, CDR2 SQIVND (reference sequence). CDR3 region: CASSLIAGGPIETQYF. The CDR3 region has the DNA TGTGCCAGTAGTCTCATAGCGGGGGGGCCGATAGAGACCCAGTACTTC.

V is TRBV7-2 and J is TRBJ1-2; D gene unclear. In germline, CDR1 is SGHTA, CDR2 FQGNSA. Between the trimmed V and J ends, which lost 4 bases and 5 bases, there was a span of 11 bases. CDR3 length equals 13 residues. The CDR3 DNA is TGTGCCAGCAGCTCGTACACAGTTTATGGCTACACCTTC. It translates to CASSSYTVYGYTF.

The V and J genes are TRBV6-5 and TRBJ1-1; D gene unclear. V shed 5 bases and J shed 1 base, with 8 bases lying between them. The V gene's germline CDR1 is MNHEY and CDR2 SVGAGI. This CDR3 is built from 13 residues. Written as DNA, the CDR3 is TGTGCCAGCAGTAACACACAGAACACTGAAGCTTTCTTT. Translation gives CASSNTQNTEAFF.

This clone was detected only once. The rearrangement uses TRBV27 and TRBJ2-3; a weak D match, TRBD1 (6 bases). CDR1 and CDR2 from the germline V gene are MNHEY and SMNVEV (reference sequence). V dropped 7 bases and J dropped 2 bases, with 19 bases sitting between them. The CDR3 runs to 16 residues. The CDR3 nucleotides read TGTGCCAGCACTACCTCGGACAGACGTTACACAGATACGCAGTATTTT. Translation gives CASTTSDRRYTDTQYF.

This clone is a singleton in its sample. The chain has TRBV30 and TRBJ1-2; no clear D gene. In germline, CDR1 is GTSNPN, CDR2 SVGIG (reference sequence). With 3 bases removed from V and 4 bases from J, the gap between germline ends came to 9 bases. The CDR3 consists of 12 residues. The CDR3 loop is CAWSTRSYGYTF. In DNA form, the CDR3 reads TGTGCCTGGAGCACTAGGTCCTATGGCTACACCTTC.

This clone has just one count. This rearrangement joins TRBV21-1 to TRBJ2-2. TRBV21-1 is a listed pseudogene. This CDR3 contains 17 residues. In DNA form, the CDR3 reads TGTGCCAGCACCATCCCGTGGGATTACCCTCTTGGCGGGGAGCTGTTTTTT. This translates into CASTIPWDYPLGGELFF.

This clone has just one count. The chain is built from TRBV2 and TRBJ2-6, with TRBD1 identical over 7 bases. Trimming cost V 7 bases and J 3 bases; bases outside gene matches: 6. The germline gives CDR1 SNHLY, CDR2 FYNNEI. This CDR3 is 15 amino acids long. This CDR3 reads CASKGQARGANVLTF. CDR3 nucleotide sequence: TGTGCCAGCAAAGGACAGGCTCGTGGGGCCAACGTCCTGACTTTC.

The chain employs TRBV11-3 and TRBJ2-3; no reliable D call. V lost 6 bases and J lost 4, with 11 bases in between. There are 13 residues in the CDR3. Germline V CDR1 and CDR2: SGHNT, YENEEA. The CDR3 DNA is TGTGCCAGCAGATTCAGTGTCCCAGATACGCAGTATTTT. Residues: CASRFSVPDTQYF.

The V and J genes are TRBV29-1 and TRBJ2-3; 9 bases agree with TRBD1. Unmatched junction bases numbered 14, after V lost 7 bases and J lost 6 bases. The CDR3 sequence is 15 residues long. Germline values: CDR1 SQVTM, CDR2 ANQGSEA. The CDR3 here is CSASQGQGEGDTQYF. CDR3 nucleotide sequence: TGCAGCGCCAGCCAGGGACAGGGAGAGGGGGATACGCAGTATTTT.

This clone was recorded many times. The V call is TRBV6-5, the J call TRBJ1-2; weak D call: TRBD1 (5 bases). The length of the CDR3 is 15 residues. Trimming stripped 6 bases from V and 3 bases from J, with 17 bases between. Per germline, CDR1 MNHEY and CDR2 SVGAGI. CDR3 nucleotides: TGTGCCAGCAGGGCCCCAGTAGGGGTAGACTATGGCTACACCTTC. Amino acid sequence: CASRAPVGVDYGYTF.

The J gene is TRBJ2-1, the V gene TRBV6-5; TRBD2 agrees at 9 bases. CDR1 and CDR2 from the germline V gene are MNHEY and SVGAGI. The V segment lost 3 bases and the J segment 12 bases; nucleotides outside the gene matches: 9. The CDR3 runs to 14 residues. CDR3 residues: CASSYGTSSKVQFF. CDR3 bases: TGTGCCAGCAGTTATGGGACTAGCTCTAAGGTGCAGTTCTTC.

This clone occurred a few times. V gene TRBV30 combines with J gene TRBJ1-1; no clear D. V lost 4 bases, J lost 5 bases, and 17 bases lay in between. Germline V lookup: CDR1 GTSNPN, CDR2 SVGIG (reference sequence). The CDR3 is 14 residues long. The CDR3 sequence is CAWTASPAGTEAFF. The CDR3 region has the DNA TGTGCCTGGACCGCCTCCCCTGCGGGGACTGAAGCTTTCTTT.

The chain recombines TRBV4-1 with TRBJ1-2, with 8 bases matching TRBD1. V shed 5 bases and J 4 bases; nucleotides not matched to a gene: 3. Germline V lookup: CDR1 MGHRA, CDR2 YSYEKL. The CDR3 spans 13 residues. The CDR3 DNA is TGCGCCAGCAGCGAAACAGGGGGCTATGGCTACACCTTC. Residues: CASSETGGYGYTF.

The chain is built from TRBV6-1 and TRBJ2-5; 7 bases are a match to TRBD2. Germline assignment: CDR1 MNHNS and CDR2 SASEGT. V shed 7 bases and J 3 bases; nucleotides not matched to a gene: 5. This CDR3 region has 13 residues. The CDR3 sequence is CASITSGKETQYF. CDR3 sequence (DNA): TGTGCCAGCATCACAAGCGGGAAAGAGACCCAGTACTTC.

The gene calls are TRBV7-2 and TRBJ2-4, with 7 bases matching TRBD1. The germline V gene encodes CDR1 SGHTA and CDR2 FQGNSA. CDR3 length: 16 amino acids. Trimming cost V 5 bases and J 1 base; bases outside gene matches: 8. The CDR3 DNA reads TGTGCCAGCAGCCCAGAGACAGGGTCGGCCAAAAACATTCAGTACTTC. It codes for CASSPETGSAKNIQYF.

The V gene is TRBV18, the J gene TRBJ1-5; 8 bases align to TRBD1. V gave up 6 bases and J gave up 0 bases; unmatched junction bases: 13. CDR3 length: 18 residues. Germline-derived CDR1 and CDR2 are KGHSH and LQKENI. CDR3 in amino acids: CASSRTGSRGHSNQPQHF. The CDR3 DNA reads TGTGCCAGCTCCCGGACAGGGTCTAGGGGGCATAGCAATCAGCCCCAGCATTTT.

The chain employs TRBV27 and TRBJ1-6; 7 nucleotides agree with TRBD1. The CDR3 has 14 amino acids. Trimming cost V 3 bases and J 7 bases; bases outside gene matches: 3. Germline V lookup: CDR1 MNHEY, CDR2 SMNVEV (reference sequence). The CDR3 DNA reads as TGTGCCAGCAGTTTCGGACAGGAGAATTCACCCCTCCACTTT. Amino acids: CASSFGQENSPLHF.

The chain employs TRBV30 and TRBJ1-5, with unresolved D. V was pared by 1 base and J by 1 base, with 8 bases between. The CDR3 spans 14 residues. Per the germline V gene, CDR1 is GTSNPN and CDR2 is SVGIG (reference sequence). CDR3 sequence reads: CAWSGGSSNQPQHF. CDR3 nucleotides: TGTGCCTGGAGTGGGGGATCGAGCAATCAGCCCCAGCATTTT. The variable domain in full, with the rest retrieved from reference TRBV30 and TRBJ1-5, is SQTIHQWPATLVQPVGSPLSLECTVEGTSNPNLYWYRQAAGRGLQLLFYSVGIGQISSEVPQNLSASRPQDRQFILSSKKLLLSDSGFYLCAWSGGSSNQPQHFGDGTRLSIL.

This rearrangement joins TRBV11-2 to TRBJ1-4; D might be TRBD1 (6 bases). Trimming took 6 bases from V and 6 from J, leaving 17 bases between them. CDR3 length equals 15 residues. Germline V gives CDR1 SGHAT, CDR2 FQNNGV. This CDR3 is CASRLNPWGHEKLFF. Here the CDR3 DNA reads TGTGCCAGCAGATTAAATCCTTGGGGGCATGAAAAACTGTTTTTT.

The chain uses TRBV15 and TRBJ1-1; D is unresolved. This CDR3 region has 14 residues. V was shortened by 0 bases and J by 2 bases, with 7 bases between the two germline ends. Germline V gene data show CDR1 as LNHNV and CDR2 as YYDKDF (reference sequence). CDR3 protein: CATSRDSGNTEAFF. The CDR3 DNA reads TGTGCCACCAGCAGAGATAGTGGAAACACTGAAGCTTTCTTT.

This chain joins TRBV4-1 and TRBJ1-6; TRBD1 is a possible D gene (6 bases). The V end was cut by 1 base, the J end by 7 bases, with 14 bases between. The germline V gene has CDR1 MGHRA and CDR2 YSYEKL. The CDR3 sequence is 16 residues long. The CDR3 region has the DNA TGCGCCAGCAGCCAAGGTTGGGGGCGGCGGAATTCACCCCTCCACTTT. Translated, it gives CASSQGWGRRNSPLHF.

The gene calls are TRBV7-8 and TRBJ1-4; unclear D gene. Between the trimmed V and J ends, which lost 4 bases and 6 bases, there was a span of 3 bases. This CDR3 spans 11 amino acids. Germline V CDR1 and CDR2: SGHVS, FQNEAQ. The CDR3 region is CASSSDEKLFF. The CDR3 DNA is TGTGCCAGCAGCTCTGATGAAAAACTGTTTTTT.

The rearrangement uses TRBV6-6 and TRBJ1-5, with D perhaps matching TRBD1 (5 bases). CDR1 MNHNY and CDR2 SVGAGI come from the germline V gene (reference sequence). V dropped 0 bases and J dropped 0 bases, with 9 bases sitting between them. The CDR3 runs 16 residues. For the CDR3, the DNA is TGTGCCAGCAGTTACTCCCCGGGGGTTAGCAATCAGCCCCAGCATTTT. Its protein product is CASSYSPGVSNQPQHF.

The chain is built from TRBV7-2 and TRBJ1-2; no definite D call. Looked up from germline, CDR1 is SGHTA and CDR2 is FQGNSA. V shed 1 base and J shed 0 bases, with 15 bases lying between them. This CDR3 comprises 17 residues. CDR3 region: CASSLESGRKANYGYTF. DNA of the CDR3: TGTGCCAGCAGCTTAGAATCCGGCCGGAAAGCTAACTATGGCTACACCTTC.